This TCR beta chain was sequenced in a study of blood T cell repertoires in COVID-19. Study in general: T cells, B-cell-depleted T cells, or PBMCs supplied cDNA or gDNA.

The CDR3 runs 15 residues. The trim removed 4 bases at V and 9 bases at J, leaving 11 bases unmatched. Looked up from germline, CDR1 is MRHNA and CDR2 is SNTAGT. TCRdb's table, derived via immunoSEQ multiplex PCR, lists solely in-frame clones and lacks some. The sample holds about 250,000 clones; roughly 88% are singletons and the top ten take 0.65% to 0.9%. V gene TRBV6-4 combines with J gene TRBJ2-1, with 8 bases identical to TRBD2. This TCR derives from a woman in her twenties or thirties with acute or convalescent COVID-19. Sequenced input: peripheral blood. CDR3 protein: CASSASGSTLGEQFF. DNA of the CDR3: TGTGCCAGCAGTGCTAGCGGGTCGACGCTTGGTGAGCAGTTCTTC.